This T cell receptor (beta chain) was documented in a study of T cells after yellow fever vaccination. One entry per CDR3 protein results from TCRdb running MiXCR on the 5' RACE reads. Of some 400,000 distinct CDR3 sequences listed, around 6.5% were seen once; the top ten hold approximately 15%. The sample holds a few counts of this clonotype. Germline values: CDR1 LGHNA, CDR2 YNFKEQ. The CDR3 is 16 amino acids. The V and J ends lost 0 bases and 2 bases respectively, with 13 bases between them. The V gene is TRBV4-2, the J gene TRBJ2-5, with TRBD2 as a possible D gene (6 bases). The receptor's source is a man aged 25-40 years who received the YFV17D yellow fever vaccine. This sample comprised PBMCs, obtained 5 days after the yellow fever booster vaccination. CDR3 coding DNA: TGTGCCAGCAGCCAAGAAGCGGCTAGCGAACAAGAGACCCAGTACTTC. Translated, it gives CASSQEAASEQETQYF.